This T cell receptor (beta chain) was profiled in a study of cytomegalovirus exposure and HLA in healthy donors. On the study more broadly: There were about 85 million unique TCRs (from HLA-typed donors) in an early data release. Study observations and caveats: Beyond CMV serostatus, there was no information to go on about immune exposure. The CMV antigen specificity of a few CMV-associated chains was confirmed through in vitro analysis. It was assumed in the presence/absence analyses that sequencing depth was roughly uniform across donors.

This CDR3 contains 18 residues. CDR1 SEHNR and CDR2 FQNEAQ come from the germline V gene (reference sequence). After removal of 1 base from V and 4 bases from J, the junction contained 14 bases not matched to a gene. The PCR employed 60 Vbeta primers together with 13 Jbeta primers. The table came from immunoSEQ multiplex PCR; TCRdb's copy has only in-frame clones and leaves some out. The specimen's table records some 83,000 clones. As for this clone: Its target is unknown.

This TCR came from a young woman in good health and CMV-seronegative. The sample consisted of PBMCs. V usage is TRBV7-9 and J usage is TRBJ2-7, with TRBD2 matching 9 bases. CDR3 DNA: TGTGCCAGCAGCTTAGAAGGACGCGGGAGGGGGCTGGGATACGAGCAGTACTTC. This sequence encodes CASSLEGRGRGLGYEQYF. The complete variable domain, with remaining parts taken from reference TRBV7-9 and TRBJ2-7, reads DTGVSQNPRHKITKRGQNVTFRCDPISEHNRLYWYRQTLGQGPEFLTYFQNEAQLEKSRLLSDRFSAERPKGSFSTLEIQRTEQGDSAMYLCASSLEGRGRGLGYEQYFGPGTRLTVT.